This T cell receptor (beta chain) is from a study of STAT5B mutations in CD4+ large granular lymphocyte leukemia. Study-wide points: The CD4+ versus CD8+ T-LGLL clonality difference may reflect limited sample size. TRBV06-family usage was enriched in top patient clones (8/27) versus controls (2/35). No patients shared main leukemic clonotypes, though about 25% appeared at low frequency elsewhere.

CDR1 and CDR2 from the germline V gene are SGHAT and FQNNGV. V dropped 1 base and J dropped 10; count of bases not matched to a gene: 9. This CDR3 is built from 15 residues. Note on this clone: What it binds is unknown.

Healthy controls were blood donor buffy coats. Clones were read by immunoSEQ multiplex PCR, and TCRdb kept only the in-frame ones, dropping some. The sample holds some 34,000 clones, roughly 79% seen once. This sequence was found in a human donor in good health. The rearrangement uses TRBV11-2 and TRBJ2-1; 8 nucleotides align to TRBD2. Specimen: CD4+ T cells from blood buffy coats. The CDR3 protein is CASSLAGISGGEQFF. Written as DNA, the CDR3 is TGTGCCAGCAGCTTAGCAGGGATCTCGGGGGGGGAGCAGTTCTTC.